The source of this TCR beta chain is a study of T cell responses to AZD1222 COVID-19 vaccine. In regard to this clone: Antigen: not known.

Whole-study findings and limits: The donors showed a predominance of white British ancestry and of females, with possible underestimation of clonal diversity.

TCRdb's copy holds only in-frame clones and misses some; the assay was immunoSEQ multiplex PCR. The sample yields 150,000 to 200,000 clones, 90% to 95% seen once. CDR3 size: 12 residues. The V gene lost 1 base and the J gene lost 4 bases, with 4 bases spanning the gap. Germline values: CDR1 SGHTS, CDR2 YDEGEE. This receptor was identified in an adult in good health. Sample: peripheral blood, taken on day 0 of AZD1222 vaccination. This chain links TRBV5-8 with TRBJ2-3; D not certain. In nucleotides, the CDR3 is TGTGCCAGCAGCTTGAGTGCAGATACGCAGTATTTT. Its translation is CASSLSADTQYF.